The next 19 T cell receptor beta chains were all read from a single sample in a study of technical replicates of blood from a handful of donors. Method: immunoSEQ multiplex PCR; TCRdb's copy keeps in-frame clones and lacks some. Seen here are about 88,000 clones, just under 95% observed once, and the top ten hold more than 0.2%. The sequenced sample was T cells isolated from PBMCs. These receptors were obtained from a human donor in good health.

CDR3 nucleotides: TGTGCCAGTAGTACTAGGACACCCTACAATGAGCAGTTCTTC. Translation gives CASSTRTPYNEQFF. This chain uses TRBV19 with TRBJ2-1, with a possible D match to TRBD1 (5 bases). The germline V and J ends were trimmed by 4 bases and 2 bases, with 9 bases remaining between them. The CDR3 covers 14 residues. Germline V gene sequence: CDR1 LNHDA, CDR2 SQIVND (reference sequence). Drawing the rest from reference TRBV19 and TRBJ2-1, the complete variable domain is DGGITQSPKYLFRKEGQNVTLSCEQNLNHDAMYWYRQDPGQGLRLIYYSQIVNDFQKGDIAEGYSVSREKKESFPLTVTSAQKNPTAFYLCASSTRTPYNEQFFGPGTRLTVL.

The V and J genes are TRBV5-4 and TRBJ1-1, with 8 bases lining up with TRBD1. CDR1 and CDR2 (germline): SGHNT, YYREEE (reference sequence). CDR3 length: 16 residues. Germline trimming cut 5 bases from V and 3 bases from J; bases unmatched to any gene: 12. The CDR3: CASSFSGGFSYTEAFF. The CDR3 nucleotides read TGTGCCAGCAGTTTTTCAGGGGGCTTCTCGTACACTGAAGCTTTCTTT. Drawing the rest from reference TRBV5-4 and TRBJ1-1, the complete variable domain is ETGVTQSPTHLIKTRGQQVTLRCSSQSGHNTVSWYQQALGQGPQFIFQYYREEENGRGNFPPRFSGLQFPNYSSELNVNALELDDSALYLCASSFSGGFSYTEAFFGQGTRLTVV.

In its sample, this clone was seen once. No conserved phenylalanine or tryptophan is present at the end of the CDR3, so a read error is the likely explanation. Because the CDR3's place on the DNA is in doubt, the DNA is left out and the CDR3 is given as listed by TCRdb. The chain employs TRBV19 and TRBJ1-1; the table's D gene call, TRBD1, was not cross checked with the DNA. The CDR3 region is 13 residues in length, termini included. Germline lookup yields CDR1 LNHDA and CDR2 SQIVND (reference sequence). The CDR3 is CASSLQGAGVVEI.

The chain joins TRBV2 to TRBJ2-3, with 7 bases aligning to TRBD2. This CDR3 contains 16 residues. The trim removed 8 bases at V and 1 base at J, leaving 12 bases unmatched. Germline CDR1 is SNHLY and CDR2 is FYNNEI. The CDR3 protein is CASGGDFPIRTDTQYF. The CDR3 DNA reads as TGTGCCAGCGGGGGGGACTTCCCGATTCGCACAGATACGCAGTATTTT.

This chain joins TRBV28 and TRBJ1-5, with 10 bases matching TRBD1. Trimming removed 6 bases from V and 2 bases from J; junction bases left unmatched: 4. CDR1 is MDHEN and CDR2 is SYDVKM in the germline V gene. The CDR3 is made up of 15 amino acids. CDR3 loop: CASRTGGAGNQPQHF. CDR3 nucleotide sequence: TGTGCCAGCAGGACAGGGGGCGCGGGCAATCAGCCCCAGCATTTT.

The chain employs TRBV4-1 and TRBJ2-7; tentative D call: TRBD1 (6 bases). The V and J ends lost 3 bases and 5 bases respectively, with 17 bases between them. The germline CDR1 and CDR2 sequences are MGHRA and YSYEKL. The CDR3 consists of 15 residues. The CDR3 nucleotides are TGCGCCAGCAGCCACCCCGGACAGACTACCGACGAGCAGTACTTC. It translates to CASSHPGQTTDEQYF.

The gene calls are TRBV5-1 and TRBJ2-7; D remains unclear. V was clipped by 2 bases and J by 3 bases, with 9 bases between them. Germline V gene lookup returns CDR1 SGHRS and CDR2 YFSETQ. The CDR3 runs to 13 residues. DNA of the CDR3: TGCGCCAGCAGCTTCCAGGAATACTACGAGCAGTACTTC. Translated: CASSFQEYYEQYF. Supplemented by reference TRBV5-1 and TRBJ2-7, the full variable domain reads KAGVTQTPRYLIKTRGQQVTLSCSPISGHRSVSWYQQTPGQGLQFLFEYFSETQRNKGNFPGRFSGRQFSNSRSEMNVSTLELGDSALYLCASSFQEYYEQYFGPGTRLTVT.

This CDR3 reads CASSLGDRSQETQYF. DNA of the CDR3: TGTGCCAGCAGCTTAGGGGACAGGAGCCAAGAGACCCAGTACTTC. The genes are TRBV13 and TRBJ2-5; 7 bases are shared with TRBD1. The CDR3 has 15 residues. Germline CDR1 and CDR2: PRHDT and FYEKMQ (reference sequence). V gave up 0 bases and J gave up 1 base; unmatched junction bases: 2.

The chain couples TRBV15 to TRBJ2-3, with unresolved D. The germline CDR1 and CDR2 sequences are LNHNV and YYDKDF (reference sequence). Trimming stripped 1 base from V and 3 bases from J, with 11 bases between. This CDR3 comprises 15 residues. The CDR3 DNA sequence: TGTGCCACCAGCAGAGCCACCATACGGACAGATACGCAGTATTTT. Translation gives CATSRATIRTDTQYF.

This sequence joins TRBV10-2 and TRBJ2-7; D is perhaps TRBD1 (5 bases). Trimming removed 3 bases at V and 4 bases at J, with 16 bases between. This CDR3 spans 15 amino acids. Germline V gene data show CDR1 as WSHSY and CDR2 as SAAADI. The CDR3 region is CASSDLAGKEYEQYF. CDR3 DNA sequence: TGCGCCAGCAGTGATTTGGCAGGGAAGGAATACGAGCAGTACTTC.

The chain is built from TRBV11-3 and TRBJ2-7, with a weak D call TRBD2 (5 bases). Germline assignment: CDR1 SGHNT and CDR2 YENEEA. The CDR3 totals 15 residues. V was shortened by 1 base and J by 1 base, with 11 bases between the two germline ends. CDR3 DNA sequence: TGTGCCAGCAGCTTAGGGGTCGGGGAGTCCTACGAGCAGTACTTC. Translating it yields CASSLGVGESYEQYF.

The CDR3 coding sequence is TGTGCCAGCAGCGACAGGTTAACCTACGAGCAGTACTTC. This encodes CASSDRLTYEQYF. The chain combines TRBV7-2 with TRBJ2-7; a possible D gene is TRBD1 (6 bases). Trimming shortened V by 5 bases and J by 2 bases, and 10 bases separated the two germline ends. This CDR3 region has 13 residues. The germline V gene has CDR1 SGHTA and CDR2 FQGNSA.

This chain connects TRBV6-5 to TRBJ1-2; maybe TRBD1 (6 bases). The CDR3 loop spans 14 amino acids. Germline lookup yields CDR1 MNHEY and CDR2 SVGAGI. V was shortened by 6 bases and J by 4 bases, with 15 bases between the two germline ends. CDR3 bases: TGTGCCAGCAGCTTCGACCGGGACACCTATGGCTACACCTTC. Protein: CASSFDRDTYGYTF.

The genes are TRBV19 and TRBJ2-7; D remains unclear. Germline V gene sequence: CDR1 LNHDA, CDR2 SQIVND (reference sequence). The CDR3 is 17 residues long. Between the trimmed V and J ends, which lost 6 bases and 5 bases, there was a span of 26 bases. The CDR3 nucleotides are TGTGCCAGTAGCCAACTCCGGCTACCCGCGGATCCGGACGAGCAGTACTTC. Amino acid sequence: CASSQLRLPADPDEQYF.

This chain's CDR3 is CASSPRWLRTVEAFF. The CDR3 coding sequence is TGTGCCAGTAGTCCCCGCTGGCTCCGGACAGTTGAAGCTTTCTTT. The V and J genes are TRBV19 and TRBJ1-1, with D maybe TRBD1 (6 bases). Germline lookup yields CDR1 LNHDA and CDR2 SQIVND (reference sequence). V lost 5 bases to trimming and J lost 7 bases, with 20 bases between them. The CDR3 loop spans 15 amino acids.

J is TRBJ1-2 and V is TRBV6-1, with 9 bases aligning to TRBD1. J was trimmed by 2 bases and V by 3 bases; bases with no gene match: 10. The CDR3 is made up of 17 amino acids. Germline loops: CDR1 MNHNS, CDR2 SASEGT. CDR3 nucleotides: TGTGCCAGCAGTGATATGGGACAGGGAAAATGGAACTATGGCTACACCTTC. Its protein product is CASSDMGQGKWNYGYTF.

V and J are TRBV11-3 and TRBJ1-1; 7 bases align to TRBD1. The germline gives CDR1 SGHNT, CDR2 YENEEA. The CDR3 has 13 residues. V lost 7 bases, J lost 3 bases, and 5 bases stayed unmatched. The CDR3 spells CASTLDRDTEAFF. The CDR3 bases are TGTGCCAGCACCCTTGACAGGGACACTGAAGCTTTCTTT. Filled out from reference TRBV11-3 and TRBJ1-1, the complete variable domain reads EAGVVQSPRYKIIEKKQPVAFWCNPISGHNTLYWYLQNLGQGPELLIRYENEEAVDDSQLPKDRFSAERLKGVDSTLKIQPAELGDSAVYLCASTLDRDTEAFFGQGTRLTVV.

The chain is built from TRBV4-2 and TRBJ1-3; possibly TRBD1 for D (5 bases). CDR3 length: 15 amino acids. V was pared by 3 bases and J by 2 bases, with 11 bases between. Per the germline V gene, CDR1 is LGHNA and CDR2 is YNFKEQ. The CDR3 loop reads CASSQGQGAGNTIYF. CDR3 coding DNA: TGTGCCAGCAGCCAGGGCCAGGGTGCTGGAAACACCATATATTTT.

The CDR3 sequence: CASSFNLAGAPSYEQYF. The CDR3, as DNA: TGTGCCAGCAGTTTTAACTTAGCGGGAGCCCCCTCCTACGAGCAGTACTTC. The chain is built from TRBV28 and TRBJ2-7, with 9 bases fitting TRBD2. The CDR3 consists of 17 residues. J lost 0 bases, V lost 3 bases, and 9 bases had no gene match. Germline V gene sequence: CDR1 MDHEN, CDR2 SYDVKM.